The sequence of this T cell receptor (beta chain) was determined in a study of cytomegalovirus exposure and HLA in healthy donors. General observations from the study: Researchers catalogued roughly 170 TCR beta chains as cytomegalovirus-associated.

Trimming shortened V by 5 bases and J by 0 bases, and 10 bases separated the two germline ends. Per the germline V gene, CDR1 is MGHDK and CDR2 is SYGVNS. This CDR3 is built from 14 residues. Some clones are missing from TCRdb's copy, which holds only in-frame ones; the method was immunoSEQ multiplex PCR. Of 190,000 or so clones in the sample, more than 65% are singletons; the top ten hold 2.8%. As regards this clone: The antigen remains unidentified.

This TCR came from a woman younger than 30 in good health and CMV-seropositive. The chain links TRBV25-1 to TRBJ1-1, with D hard to call. The sample consisted of PBMCs. The CDR3 reads CASSRPGMNTEAFF. DNA for the CDR3: TGTGCCAGCAGTCGCCCGGGAATGAACACTGAAGCTTTCTTT. The variable domain in full, completed from reference TRBV25-1 and TRBJ1-1, reads EADIYQTPRYLVIGTGKKITLECSQTMGHDKMYWYQQDPGMELHLIHYSYGVNSTEKGDLSSESTVSRIRTEHFPLTLESARPSHTSQYLCASSRPGMNTEAFFGQGTRLTVV.